This section outlines one TCR beta chain sequence together with its context. The data were taken from a study of CD8 T cells in Susac syndrome. Negative isolation yielded CD4+ and CD8+ T cells, and FACS enriched TEMRA cells. Random hexamers served to reverse transcribe roughly 0.45 to 1 ug RNA. Amplification of the TCR beta CDR3 was carried out by immunoSEQ multiplex PCR, which spanned a total of 54 Vbeta and 13 Jbeta segments. TCRdb reprocessed the immunoSEQ multiplex PCR reads via MiXCR and lists one record per CDR3 protein. The sample includes about 140,000 distinct CDR3 sequences, 85% to 95% seen only once; the top ten take over 0.095%. The CDR3 has 13 amino acids. V was trimmed by 1 base and J by 4 bases, leaving 7 bases between them. From germline, CDR1 is MGHDK and CDR2 SYGVNS.

What was sequenced was CD4+ T cells from PBMCs. This chain links TRBV25-1 with TRBJ1-1; the D is unclear. The receptor was isolated from a human donor with multiple sclerosis. CDR3 in DNA: TGTGCCAGCAGTGAATGGGGAACCACTGAAGCTTTCTTT. It yields the protein CASSEWGTTEAFF.